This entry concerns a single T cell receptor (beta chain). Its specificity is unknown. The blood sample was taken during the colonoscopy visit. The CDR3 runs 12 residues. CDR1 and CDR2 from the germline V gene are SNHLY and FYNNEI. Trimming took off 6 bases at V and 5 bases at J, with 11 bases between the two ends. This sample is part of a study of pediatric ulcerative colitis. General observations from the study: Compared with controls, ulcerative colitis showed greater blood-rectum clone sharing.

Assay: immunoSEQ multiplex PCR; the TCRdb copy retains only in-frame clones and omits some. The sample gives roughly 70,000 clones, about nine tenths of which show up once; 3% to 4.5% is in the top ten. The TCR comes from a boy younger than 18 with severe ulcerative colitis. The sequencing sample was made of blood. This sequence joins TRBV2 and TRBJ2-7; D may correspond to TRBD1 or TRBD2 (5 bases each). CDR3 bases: TGTGCCAGCAGGGGGCAGGGAGACGAGCAGTACTTC. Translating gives CASRGQGDEQYF.